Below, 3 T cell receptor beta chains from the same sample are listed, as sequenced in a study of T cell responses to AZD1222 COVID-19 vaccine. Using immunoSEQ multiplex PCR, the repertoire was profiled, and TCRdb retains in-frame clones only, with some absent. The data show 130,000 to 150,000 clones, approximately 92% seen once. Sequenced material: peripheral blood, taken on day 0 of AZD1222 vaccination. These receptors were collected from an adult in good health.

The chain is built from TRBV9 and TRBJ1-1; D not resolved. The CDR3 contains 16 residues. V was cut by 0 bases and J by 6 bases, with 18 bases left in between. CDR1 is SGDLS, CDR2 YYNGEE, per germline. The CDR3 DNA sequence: TGTGCCAGCAGCGTAGGGGCATACAAGGGATTACCTGAAGCTTTCTTT. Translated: CASSVGAYKGLPEAFF.

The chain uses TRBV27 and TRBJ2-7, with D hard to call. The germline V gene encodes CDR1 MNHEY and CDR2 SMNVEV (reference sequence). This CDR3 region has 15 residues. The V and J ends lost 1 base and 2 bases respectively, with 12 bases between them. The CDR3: CASSLYPRSTYEQYF. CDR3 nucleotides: TGTGCCAGCAGTTTATATCCGAGGTCCACCTACGAGCAGTACTTC.

CDR3 residues: CASSLVRGYTEAFF. CDR3 DNA sequence: TGTGCCAGCAGCTTGGTGCGTGGTTACACTGAAGCTTTCTTT. The chain recombines TRBV5-6 with TRBJ1-1; D unresolved. The V gene's germline CDR1 is SGHDT and CDR2 YYEEEE. CDR3 length: 14 amino acids. V was cut by 0 bases and J by 3 bases, with 9 bases left in between.